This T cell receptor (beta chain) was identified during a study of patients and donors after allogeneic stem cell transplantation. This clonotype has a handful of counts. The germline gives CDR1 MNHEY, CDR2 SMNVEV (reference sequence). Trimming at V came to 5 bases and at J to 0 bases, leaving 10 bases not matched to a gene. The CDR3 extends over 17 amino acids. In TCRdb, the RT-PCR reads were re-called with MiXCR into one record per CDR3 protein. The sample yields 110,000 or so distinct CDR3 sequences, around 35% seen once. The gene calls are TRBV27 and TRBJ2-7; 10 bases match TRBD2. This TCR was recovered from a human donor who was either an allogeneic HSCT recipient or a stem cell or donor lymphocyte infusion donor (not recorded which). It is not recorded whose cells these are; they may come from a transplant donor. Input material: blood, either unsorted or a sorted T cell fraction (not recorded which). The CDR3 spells CASSPSPLAGSSYEQYF. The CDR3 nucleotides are TGTGCCAGCAGTCCATCCCCACTAGCGGGGAGCTCCTACGAGCAGTACTTC.